This TCR beta chain comes out of a study of chemoradiotherapy in HPV16-positive cancers. Regarding the study as a whole: Candidate HPV-specific clones and E7-related TCR motifs grew in tumor during treatment.

Worth noting for this clone: Its antigen is not known.

Over chemoradiotherapy, repertoires were sampled more than once. V lost 5 bases to trimming and J lost 3 bases, with 17 bases between them. The CDR3 sequence is 16 residues long. Germline-derived CDR1 and CDR2 are MDHEN and SYDVKM. Here immunoSEQ multiplex PCR was the method, and the copy in TCRdb shows in-frame clones only, minus some. The sample has about 5,000 clones, more than 95% seen once; the top ten hold 3.2%. This TCR was recovered from a human donor with HPV-associated anogenital cancer. This sample comprised tumor tissue, obtained from a patient who underwent chemoradiotherapy. The chain has TRBV28 and TRBJ1-5; no definite D call. The CDR3 nucleotides are TGTGCCAGCAGTCCCGGACGCCCACCCGTCAATCAGCCCCAGCATTTT. This codes for CASSPGRPPVNQPQHF.